This T cell receptor beta chain comes out of a study of blood T cell repertoires in COVID-19. Study at large: Specimens from acute and convalescent COVID-19 originated in the United States, Italy and Spain. In each case, the material was cDNA or gDNA derived from T cells, B-cell-depleted T cells, or PBMCs.

One Seattle source followed patients from active infection through their disease course. This CDR3 spans 14 amino acids. The germline V gene has CDR1 LNHDA and CDR2 SQIVND (reference sequence). V was pared by 4 bases and J by 7 bases, with 17 bases between. This clone was picked up a small number of times. Per the original data handling: Reference gene primers were amplified, and this amplification served to estimate nucleated cell counts. Here immunoSEQ multiplex PCR was the method, and the copy in TCRdb shows in-frame clones only, minus some. D and trimming come from the DNA, and the V and J calls and clone size come from that table. The data hold about 230,000 clones, with around 86% observed a single time.

This sequence originates from a man aged 45-60 years with COVID-19, enrolled during active disease. Material: peripheral blood. The V call is TRBV19, the J call TRBJ2-7, with D perhaps TRBD1 (5 bases). The CDR3 sequence is CASSTTQSDREQYF. The CDR3 DNA is TGTGCCAGTAGTACAACCCAAAGTGACAGAGAGCAGTACTTC.